A selection of T cell receptor beta chains follows, all from one sample in a study of blood T cell repertoires in COVID-19. The assay was immunoSEQ multiplex PCR, and TCRdb's table has in-frame clones only and misses some. Among over 100,000 clones listed, 85% to 90% were seen once. Specimen: peripheral blood. Every receptor here comes from a man of 80 years or more with acute or convalescent COVID-19. CDR3s include the opening cysteine and the closing phenylalanine or tryptophan. A D gene is named only where the DNA matches it firmly.

>TRBD1|TRBJ2-3|TRBV2
CASSVSGTALTDTQYF
TGTGCCAGCAGTGTCTCCGGGACAGCCCTCACAGATACGCAGTATTTT
>-|TRBJ1-6|TRBV19
CASSLGQTIYNSPLHF
TGTGCCAGTAGCCTTGGACAGACCATCTATAATTCACCCCTCCACTTT
>TRBD1|TRBJ2-1|TRBV7-2
CASTLRGNEQFF
TGTGCCAGCACCCTCAGGGGGAATGAGCAGTTCTTC
>TRBD1|TRBJ2-1|TRBV7-2
CASSDTGTGNYNEQFF
TGTGCCAGCAGCGACACCGGGACAGGTAACTACAATGAGCAGTTCTTC
>-|TRBJ1-4|TRBV5-1
CASRDGQWEKLFF
TGCGCCAGCAGGGATGGACAGTGGGAAAAACTGTTTTTT
>TRBD1|TRBJ2-6|TRBV15
CATSRDLQGVAGANVLTF
TGTGCCACCAGCAGAGATCTACAGGGGGTGGCTGGGGCCAACGTCCTGACTTTC
>-|TRBJ2-7|TRBV28
CASSLIFREVYEQYF
TGTGCCAGCAGTTTAATTTTTCGGGAAGTCTACGAGCAGTACTTC
>-|TRBJ1-6|TRBV4-1
CASSQAGLREPTNSPLHF
TGCGCCAGCAGCCAAGCTGGACTTAGGGAGCCGACTAATTCACCCCTCCACTTT
>-|TRBJ1-1|TRBV24-1
CATSDPGAEAFF
TGTGCCACCAGTGACCCCGGGGCTGAAGCTTTCTTT
>-|TRBJ1-3|TRBV11-2
CASSLEDKPGNTIYF
TGTGCCAGCAGCTTAGAGGACAAACCTGGAAACACCATATATTTT
>-|TRBJ1-1|TRBV9
CASSVVGGSFGEAFF
TGTGCCAGCAGCGTAGTGGGAGGGAGTTTTGGTGAAGCTTTCTTT